The 29 T cell receptor beta chains listed next were all sequenced from one sample in a study of cytomegalovirus exposure and HLA in healthy donors. PCR amplification relied on 60 Vbeta primers (plus 13 Jbeta primers). Clones were sequenced by immunoSEQ multiplex PCR, and TCRdb holds only the in-frame ones, with some missing. The table has 200,000 to 300,000 clones, roughly 86% seen once; the top ten hold roughly 2%. Source material: PBMCs. The receptors originated from a woman in her thirties or forties in good health and CMV-seropositive.

Comment on this clone: Other DNA sequences within the sample encode an identical CDR3. The V and J genes are TRBV12-5 and TRBJ2-7; D is ambiguous. Trimming took off 6 bases at V and 2 bases at J, with 20 bases between the two ends. CDR3 length equals 16 residues. Germline V CDR1 and CDR2: LGHNT, FRNRAP. The CDR3 DNA reads as TGTGCTAGTGGCCTCAAGTCCACCCAACGAGCCTACGAGCAGTACTTC. Translating gives CASGLKSTQRAYEQYF.

The chain links TRBV15 to TRBJ1-2; no clear D gene. The V end was cut by 8 bases, the J end by 0 bases, with 16 bases between. The CDR3 totals 15 residues. Germline-derived CDR1 and CDR2 are LNHNV and YYDKDF (reference sequence). CDR3 residues: CATRQYPQANYGYTF. The CDR3 region has the DNA TGTGCCACCCGACAATACCCTCAAGCTAACTATGGCTACACCTTC.

This rearrangement joins TRBV5-1 to TRBJ2-5; D is perhaps TRBD1 (6 bases). The germline gives CDR1 SGHRS, CDR2 YFSETQ. V was shortened by 5 bases and J by 5 bases, with 10 bases between the two germline ends. The CDR3 totals 12 residues. The CDR3 is CASSTGTETQYF. CDR3 bases: TGCGCCAGCAGTACAGGGACGGAGACCCAGTACTTC.

The V and J genes are TRBV27 and TRBJ2-7; 7 nucleotides line up with TRBD1. Germline V gene data show CDR1 as MNHEY and CDR2 as SMNVEV (reference sequence). The trim removed 5 bases at V and 2 bases at J, leaving 6 bases unmatched. The CDR3 contains 14 residues. CDR3 region: CASSPRDSAYEQYF. The CDR3 region has the DNA TGTGCCAGCAGTCCACGGGACAGCGCCTACGAGCAGTACTTC.

CDR3 in amino acids: CASSYPGLGVYNEQFF. The DNA for the CDR3 is TGTGCCAGCAGCTATCCGGGACTCGGGGTATACAATGAGCAGTTCTTC. The chain employs TRBV5-6 and TRBJ2-1; tentatively, D is TRBD2 (6 bases). This CDR3 spans 16 amino acids. V shed 3 bases and J shed 4 bases, with 17 bases lying between them. Germline values: CDR1 SGHDT, CDR2 YYEEEE. The full variable domain, completed using reference TRBV5-6 and TRBJ2-1, is DAGVTQSPTHLIKTRGQQVTLRCSPKSGHDTVSWYQQALGQGPQFIFQYYEEEERQRGNFPDRFSGHQFPNYSSELNVNALLLGDSALYLCASSYPGLGVYNEQFFGPGTRLTVL.

The V call is TRBV15, the J call TRBJ1-1; D is perhaps TRBD1 (6 bases). The V end lost 0 bases, the J end lost 1 base, and 15 bases lay between the germline ends. This CDR3 is 17 amino acids long. The germline CDR1 and CDR2 sequences are LNHNV and YYDKDF (reference sequence). In nucleotides, the CDR3 is TGTGCCACCAGCAGAGATGAGGGTCGGGGGGCGAACACTGAAGCTTTCTTT. Its translation is CATSRDEGRGANTEAFF.

The CDR3 reads CASVGGQARRDTQYF. The CDR3 DNA reads TGTGCCAGCGTAGGGGGACAGGCGCGACGGGATACGCAGTATTTT. The V gene is TRBV6-1, the J gene TRBJ2-3; 8 nucleotides align to TRBD1. This CDR3 spans 15 amino acids. The V and J ends lost 8 bases and 6 bases, in that order; junction bases with no gene match: 13. The V gene's germline CDR1 is MNHNS and CDR2 SASEGT.

The rearrangement uses TRBV2 and TRBJ1-2; the match to TRBD1 covers 7 bases. The CDR3 loop spans 17 amino acids. CDR1 and CDR2 from the germline V gene are SNHLY and FYNNEI. V gave up 11 bases and J gave up 3 bases; unmatched junction bases: 21. The CDR3 loop reads CAGQDRDPLRGDYGYTF. The CDR3 DNA reads as TGTGCCGGACAGGACCGGGACCCTCTTCGAGGAGACTATGGCTACACCTTC.

The genes are TRBV7-2 and TRBJ2-1, with 9 bases fitting TRBD2. Trimming took 1 base from V and 1 from J; bases not matched to a gene: 8. This CDR3 contains 18 residues. Germline V gene lookup returns CDR1 SGHTA and CDR2 FQGNSA. The DNA of the CDR3 is TGTGCCAGCAGCTTAGTATGGGCTAGCGGGAAGTCCTACAATGAGCAGTTCTTC. Its protein is CASSLVWASGKSYNEQFF.

This clone was recorded once. V is TRBV2 and J is TRBJ2-1; 9 bases fit TRBD2. Germline V gene data show CDR1 as SNHLY and CDR2 as FYNNEI. Unmatched junction bases numbered 13, after V lost 6 bases and J lost 10 bases. This CDR3 spans 15 amino acids. CDR3 loop: CASRAGTSNFAEQFF. CDR3 DNA sequence: TGTGCCAGCAGGGCCGGGACTAGCAATTTTGCGGAGCAGTTCTTC.

This chain links TRBV7-2 with TRBJ2-5; D gene uncertain. V shed 3 bases and J shed 5 bases, with 22 bases lying between them. Germline values: CDR1 SGHTA, CDR2 FQGNSA. The CDR3 spans 17 residues. DNA of the CDR3: TGTGCCAGCAGCTTTGGTTCACTCGCCTCGATCCGGGAGACCCAGTACTTC. Residues: CASSFGSLASIRETQYF.

The table lists this clone with a count of one. The chain uses TRBV2 and TRBJ2-7; 7 bases are shared with TRBD2. Trimming cost V 8 bases and J 4 bases; bases outside gene matches: 14. The CDR3 runs 15 residues. Germline values: CDR1 SNHLY, CDR2 FYNNEI. As DNA, the CDR3 is TGTGCCAGCCCACATTCCGGGACTACCCCTTACGAGCAGTACTTC. Translation: CASPHSGTTPYEQYF.

The gene calls are TRBV25-1 and TRBJ2-1; 9 bases align to TRBD2. The CDR3 contains 15 residues. V shed 7 bases, J shed 3 bases, and the junction held 7 bases outside the gene matches. Germline V gene lookup returns CDR1 MGHDK and CDR2 SYGVNS. The CDR3 sequence is CASTGAGGDYNEQFF. In DNA, the CDR3 is TGTGCCAGCACTGGTGCGGGAGGGGACTACAATGAGCAGTTCTTC.

This chain joins TRBV6-6 and TRBJ1-1, with D hard to call. V was pared by 0 bases and J by 0 bases, with 11 bases between. The CDR3 is 16 amino acids. The germline V gene has CDR1 MNHNY and CDR2 SVGAGI (reference sequence). CDR3 amino acids: CASSYSPGFMNTEAFF. CDR3 nucleotides: TGTGCCAGCAGTTACTCACCGGGATTCATGAACACTGAAGCTTTCTTT.

The chain uses TRBV7-8 and TRBJ2-4; D is unclear. With 5 bases removed from V and 0 bases from J, the gap between germline ends came to 17 bases. Germline loops: CDR1 SGHVS, CDR2 FQNEAQ. This CDR3 has 17 amino acids. CDR3: CASSPPGRSLAKNIQYF. CDR3 bases: TGTGCCAGCAGCCCACCTGGCAGGTCCTTAGCCAAAAACATTCAGTACTTC.

The chain uses TRBV19 and TRBJ2-7, with TRBD2 identical over 13 bases. CDR3 length: 15 residues. CDR1 LNHDA and CDR2 SQIVND come from the germline V gene (reference sequence). Unmatched junction bases numbered 0, after V lost 1 base and J lost 3 bases. The DNA for the CDR3 is TGTGCCAGTAGTATAGGGACTAGCGGGAGCTACGAGCAGTACTTC. It yields the protein CASSIGTSGSYEQYF.

The V and J genes are TRBV7-2 and TRBJ2-5, with 7 bases identical to TRBD2. Trimming took 2 bases from V and 4 from J; bases not matched to a gene: 4. The germline V gene encodes CDR1 SGHTA and CDR2 FQGNSA. The CDR3 is made up of 14 amino acids. DNA for the CDR3: TGTGCCAGCAGCTTAATGACTAGCTTAGAGACCCAGTACTTC. This translates into CASSLMTSLETQYF.

The gene calls are TRBV27 and TRBJ1-5; the D is unclear. Germline V gene lookup returns CDR1 MNHEY and CDR2 SMNVEV (reference sequence). The CDR3 runs 15 residues. The ends were cut back, 6 bases at V and 6 bases at J, with 18 bases in the middle. CDR3 region: CASSPTRARSQPQHF. The CDR3 nucleotides are TGTGCCAGCAGCCCTACACGCGCCCGGAGTCAGCCCCAGCATTTT.

The V call is TRBV5-4, the J call TRBJ2-7; 14 bases are shared with TRBD2. This CDR3 is 16 amino acids long. The ends lost 4 bases at V and 7 bases at J; junction bases unmatched: 10. Germline V CDR1 and CDR2: SGHNT, YYREEE (reference sequence). The CDR3 here is CASSLPGLAGAREQYF. DNA for the CDR3: TGTGCCAGCAGCCTACCGGGACTAGCGGGAGCACGGGAGCAGTACTTC.

The rearrangement uses TRBV6-1 and TRBJ2-7; D is undetermined. V was pared by 9 bases and J by 2 bases, with 14 bases between. CDR1 MNHNS and CDR2 SASEGT come from the germline V gene. The CDR3 contains 13 residues. The CDR3 region is CASEAPSTYEQYF. The DNA for the CDR3 is TGTGCCAGTGAAGCTCCATCAACCTACGAGCAGTACTTC.

V is TRBV5-1 and J is TRBJ2-3; no clear D. V lost 1 base, J lost 0 bases, and 6 bases lay in between. The CDR3 contains 14 residues. Germline V gene lookup returns CDR1 SGHRS and CDR2 YFSETQ. CDR3: CASSLIQSTDTQYF. In nucleotides, the CDR3 is TGCGCCAGCAGCTTGATTCAGAGCACAGATACGCAGTATTTT.

The rearrangement uses TRBV7-2 and TRBJ2-5; 12 bases are a match to TRBD2. J lost 1 base, V lost 1 base, and 7 bases had no gene match. In germline, CDR1 is SGHTA, CDR2 FQGNSA. The CDR3 contains 18 residues. CDR3 amino acids: CASSLVGTSGRRQETQYF. In nucleotides, the CDR3 is TGTGCCAGCAGCTTAGTGGGAACTAGCGGGAGGCGCCAAGAGACCCAGTACTTC.

The rearrangement links TRBV10-3 to TRBJ2-3; TRBD1 or TRBD2 may be the D gene (5 bases each). The germline CDR1 and CDR2 sequences are ENHRY and SYGVKD. The V end was cut by 10 bases, the J end by 2 bases, with 13 bases between. This CDR3 is built from 13 residues. CDR3 DNA: TGTGCCAGCAGGGAGCACATCACAGATACGCAGTATTTT. It encodes CASREHITDTQYF.

This clone was detected a few times. This sequence joins TRBV4-2 and TRBJ2-1, with 7 bases matching TRBD2. Germline CDR1 is LGHNA and CDR2 is YNFKEQ. With 4 bases clipped from V and 0 bases from J, the junction kept 6 bases outside the gene matches. This CDR3 is built from 16 residues. CDR3 amino acids: CASSPQLASSYNEQFF. In nucleotides, the CDR3 is TGTGCCAGCAGCCCACAACTAGCGAGCTCCTACAATGAGCAGTTCTTC.

The gene calls are TRBV2 and TRBJ2-5; 11 bases are shared with TRBD2. CDR3 length: 15 residues. Germline-derived CDR1 and CDR2 are SNHLY and FYNNEI. With 2 bases clipped from V and 3 bases from J, the junction kept 2 bases outside the gene matches. The CDR3 DNA reads TGTGCCAGCAGTGAATCGGGACTAGCGGAAGAGACCCAGTACTTC. The encoded protein is CASSESGLAEETQYF.

The chain combines TRBV5-4 with TRBJ2-7; 11 bases are a match to TRBD1. The CDR3 totals 15 residues. The J segment lost 2 bases and the V segment lost 4 bases, leaving 5 bases of the junction unmatched. From germline, CDR1 is SGHNT and CDR2 YYREEE (reference sequence). The chain's CDR3 is CASSPGGQGAYEQYF. The CDR3 DNA sequence: TGTGCCAGCAGCCCGGGGGGACAGGGGGCCTACGAGCAGTACTTC.

This clone has only one observation. The chain recombines TRBV14 with TRBJ2-1; tentative D call: TRBD2 (5 bases). V lost 4 bases and J 10 bases, leaving 14 bases between the germline ends. This CDR3 is built from 13 residues. Germline CDR1 SGHDN, CDR2 FVKESK. The CDR3 nucleotides read TGTGCCAGCAGCCGTAGGACTTTGGTAGAGCAGTTCTTC. Encoded protein: CASSRRTLVEQFF.

The rearrangement uses TRBV9 and TRBJ1-4; D is perhaps TRBD1 (5 bases). V was trimmed by 1 base and J by 3 bases, leaving 10 bases between them. The CDR3 loop spans 15 amino acids. Germline V CDR1 and CDR2: SGDLS, YYNGEE. Written as DNA, the CDR3 is TGTGCCAGCAGCGTAAGTGGGGCGGCTAATGAAAAACTGTTTTTT. Its protein product is CASSVSGAANEKLFF.

The rearrangement joins TRBV27 to TRBJ2-3; TRBD1 might be the D (5 bases). This CDR3 region has 16 residues. Looked up from germline, CDR1 is MNHEY and CDR2 is SMNVEV (reference sequence). V was trimmed by 8 bases and J by 2 bases, leaving 20 bases between them. In DNA form, the CDR3 reads TGTGCCAGCGCCCGGGTGGGGCCCCTGTCCACAGATACGCAGTATTTT. This translates into CASARVGPLSTDTQYF.